This entry lists 11 T cell receptor beta chains sequenced from one sample in a study of shared clonotypes between healthy human individuals. The repertoire was sequenced with immunoSEQ multiplex PCR; TCRdb's copy has only in-frame clones and lacks some. The repertoire consists of around 1 million clones, with approximately 76% occurring once and the leading ten covering about 1.5%. Material for sequencing was memory CD4+ T cells sorted from blood. The subset is: CD45RA-negative fraction. These receptors originate from a man younger than 35 in good health.

This chain uses TRBV6-1 with TRBJ2-5, with D perhaps given as TRBD1 or TRBD2 (6 bases each). Trimming shortened V by 6 bases and J by 2 bases, and 16 bases separated the two germline ends. Germline lookup yields CDR1 MNHNS and CDR2 SASEGT. The CDR3 consists of 15 residues. The chain's CDR3 is CASRGQRGVQETQYF. The CDR3 nucleotides read TGTGCCAGCAGAGGACAGAGGGGGGTACAAGAGACCCAGTACTTC.

V usage is TRBV5-1 and J usage is TRBJ1-2, with unresolved D. V lost 3 bases and J lost 3, with 9 bases in between. This CDR3 is 13 amino acids long. Germline lookup yields CDR1 SGHRS and CDR2 YFSETQ. The DNA for the CDR3 is TGCGCCAGCAGCTCCAACAGCTACTATGGCTACACCTTC. This sequence encodes CASSSNSYYGYTF.

This chain joins TRBV5-5 and TRBJ2-2; 8 bases map to TRBD1. The CDR3 covers 16 residues. The V and J ends lost 4 bases and 1 base, in that order; junction bases with no gene match: 6. CDR1 and CDR2 (germline): SGHKS, YYEKEE (reference sequence). CDR3 DNA: TGTGCCAGCAGCACCAGTGGGACAGGGAACACCGGGGAGCTGTTTTTT. As protein: CASSTSGTGNTGELFF.

To note about this clone: Other DNA sequences in the sample encode the same CDR3. The gene calls are TRBV28 and TRBJ1-2; D call uncertain. The CDR3 contains 12 residues. Germline loops: CDR1 MDHEN, CDR2 SYDVKM. V dropped 3 bases and J dropped 7 bases, with 9 bases sitting between them. DNA of the CDR3: TGTGCCAGCAGTTTCAAAGGGTTTGGCTACACCTTC. This sequence encodes CASSFKGFGYTF.

This clone was seen just once. The chain combines TRBV30 with TRBJ1-1, with D hard to call. The CDR3 runs to 20 residues. The V end was cut by 3 bases, the J end by 0 bases, with 29 bases between. Germline V CDR1 and CDR2: GTSNPN, SVGIG (reference sequence). CDR3 sequence: CAWSEKKVGSWQSMNTEAFF. The CDR3 region has the DNA TGTGCCTGGAGCGAAAAAAAGGTCGGCTCATGGCAGTCCATGAACACTGAAGCTTTCTTT.

This clone has a handful of counts. The sample contains more than one DNA sequence encoding this CDR3. This rearrangement joins TRBV20-1 to TRBJ1-1; D gene uncertain. Per the germline V gene, CDR1 is DFQATT and CDR2 is SNEGSKA (reference sequence). Deletions cut 3 bases from V and 1 base from J, with 3 bases between. The CDR3 is made up of 11 amino acids. CDR3: CSARGNTEAFF. The CDR3, as DNA: TGCAGTGCTAGGGGGAACACTGAAGCTTTCTTT.

This clone was found once. The chain combines TRBV10-3 with TRBJ2-7; possible D gene TRBD2, 6 bases. Germline V gives CDR1 ENHRY, CDR2 SYGVKD. The V gene lost 10 bases and the J gene lost 7 bases, with 14 bases spanning the gap. The CDR3 consists of 11 residues. The CDR3 DNA reads TGTGCCACAAAACGGGAGAGAGAGCAGTACTTC. It specifies CATKREREQYF.

The chain is built from TRBV28 and TRBJ1-1, with D tentatively TRBD1 (6 bases). CDR1 and CDR2 (germline): MDHEN, SYDVKM. This CDR3 is 13 amino acids long. With 5 bases removed from V and 8 bases from J, the gap between germline ends came to 15 bases. The CDR3 region is CASSGTPALEAFF. The DNA for the CDR3 is TGTGCCAGCAGTGGGACACCCGCCTTAGAAGCTTTCTTT.

The chain recombines TRBV5-1 with TRBJ2-2, with 12 bases fitting TRBD2. Looked up from germline, CDR1 is SGHRS and CDR2 is YFSETQ. The CDR3 loop spans 17 amino acids. V trimming: 3 bases; J trimming: 5 bases; junction bases outside the gene matches: 8. CDR3 region: CASSSDTGTSGTGELFF. The CDR3 DNA sequence: TGCGCCAGCAGCTCTGATACCGGGACTAGCGGGACCGGGGAGCTGTTTTTT.

This clone was seen a few times. The V and J genes are TRBV11-3 and TRBJ2-7; weak D call: TRBD1 (6 bases). V was pared by 1 base and J by 3 bases, with 16 bases between. The CDR3 covers 16 residues. Germline loops: CDR1 SGHNT, CDR2 YENEEA. CDR3 sequence: CASSLVQNRDVYEQYF. DNA for the CDR3: TGTGCCAGCAGCTTAGTACAAAACAGGGACGTCTACGAGCAGTACTTC.

Points on this clone: Compared with germline, one end of the junction differs, possibly owing to a read error. The CDR3 DNA is TGTGCCAGCAGCCAAGAATGGGGACTTCCCTTT. Translating gives CASSQEWGLPF. The chain employs TRBV14 and TRBJ1-1; tentative D call: TRBD1 (5 bases). Germline values: CDR1 SGHDN, CDR2 FVKESK. The CDR3 is 11 residues long.